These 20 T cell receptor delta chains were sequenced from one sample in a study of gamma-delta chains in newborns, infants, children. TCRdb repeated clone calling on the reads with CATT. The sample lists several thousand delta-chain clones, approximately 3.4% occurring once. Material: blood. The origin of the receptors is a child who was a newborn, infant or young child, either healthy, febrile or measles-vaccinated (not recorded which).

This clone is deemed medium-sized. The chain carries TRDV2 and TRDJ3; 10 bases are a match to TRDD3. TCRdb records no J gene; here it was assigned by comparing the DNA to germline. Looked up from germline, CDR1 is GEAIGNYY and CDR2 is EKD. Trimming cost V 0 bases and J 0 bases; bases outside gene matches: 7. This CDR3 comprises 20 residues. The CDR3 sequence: CACDTGGYGGGSWDTRQMFF. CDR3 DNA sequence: TGTGCCTGTGACACCGGGGGATACGGCGGGGGCTCCTGGGACACCCGACAGATGTTTTTC.

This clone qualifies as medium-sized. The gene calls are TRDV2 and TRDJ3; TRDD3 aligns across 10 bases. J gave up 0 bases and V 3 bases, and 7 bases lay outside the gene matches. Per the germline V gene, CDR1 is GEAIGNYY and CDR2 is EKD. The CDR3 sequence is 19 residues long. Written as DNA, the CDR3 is TGTGCCTGTGACTATACTGGGGGATCGAGCTCCTGGGACACCCGACAGATGTTTTTC. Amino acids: CACDYTGGSSSWDTRQMFF.

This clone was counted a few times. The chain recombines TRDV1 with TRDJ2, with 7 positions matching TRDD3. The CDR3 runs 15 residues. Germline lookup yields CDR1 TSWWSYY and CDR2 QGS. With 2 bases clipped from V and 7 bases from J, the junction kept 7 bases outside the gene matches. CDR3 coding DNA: TGTGCTCTTGGGGAAATTAGGGGGATGGGAGCACAACTCTTCTTT. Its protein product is CALGEIRGMGAQLFF.

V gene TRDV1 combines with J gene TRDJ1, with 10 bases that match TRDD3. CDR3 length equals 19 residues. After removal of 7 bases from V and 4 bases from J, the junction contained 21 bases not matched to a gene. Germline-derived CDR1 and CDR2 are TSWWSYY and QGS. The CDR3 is CALVSPASEGGYASDKLIF. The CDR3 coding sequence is TGTGCTCTTGTCTCCCCCGCGTCGGAGGGGGGATACGCGAGCGATAAACTCATCTTT.

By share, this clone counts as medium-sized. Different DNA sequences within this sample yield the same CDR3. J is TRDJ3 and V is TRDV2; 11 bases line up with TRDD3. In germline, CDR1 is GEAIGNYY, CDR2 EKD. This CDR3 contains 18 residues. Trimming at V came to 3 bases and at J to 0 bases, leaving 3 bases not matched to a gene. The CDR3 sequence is CACDLLGDNSWDTRQMFF. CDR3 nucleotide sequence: TGTGCCTGTGACCTACTGGGGGATAACTCCTGGGACACCCGACAGATGTTTTTC.

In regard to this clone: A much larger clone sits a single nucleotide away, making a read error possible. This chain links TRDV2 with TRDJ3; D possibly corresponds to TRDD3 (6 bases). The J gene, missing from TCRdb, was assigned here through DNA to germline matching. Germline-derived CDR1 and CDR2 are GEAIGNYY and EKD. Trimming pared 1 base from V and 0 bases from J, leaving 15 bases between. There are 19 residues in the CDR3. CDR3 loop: CACDTLGDTSSWDTRQMFF. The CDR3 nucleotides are TGTGCCTGTGACACGTTGGGAGATACGAGCTCCTGGGACACCCGACAGATGTTTTTC.

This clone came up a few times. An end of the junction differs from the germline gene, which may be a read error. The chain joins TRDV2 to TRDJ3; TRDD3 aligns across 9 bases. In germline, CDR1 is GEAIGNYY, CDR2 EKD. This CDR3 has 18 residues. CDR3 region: CACDRLGEMRWDTRQMFF. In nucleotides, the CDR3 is TGTGCCTGTGACAGACTGGGGGAGATGAGATGGGACACTCGACAGATGTTTTTC.

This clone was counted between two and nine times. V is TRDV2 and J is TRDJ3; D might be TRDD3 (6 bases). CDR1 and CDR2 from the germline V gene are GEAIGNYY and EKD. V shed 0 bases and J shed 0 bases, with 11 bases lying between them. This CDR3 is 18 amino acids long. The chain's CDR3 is CACDTVGDYSWDTRQMFF. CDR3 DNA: TGTGCCTGTGACACCGTAGGGGATTACTCCTGGGACACCCGACAGATGTTTTTC.

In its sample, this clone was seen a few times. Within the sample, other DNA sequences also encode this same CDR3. The DNA of the CDR3 is TGTGCCTGTGACACCGTGGGGGGCTTAAGCTCCTGGGACACCCGACAGATGTTTTTC. Its translation is CACDTVGGLSSWDTRQMFF. The V call is TRDV2, the J call TRDJ3, with D maybe TRDD3 (6 bases). The CDR3 is 19 amino acids. Germline CDR1 reads GEAIGNYY; CDR2 reads EKD. The V and J ends lost 0 bases and 0 bases respectively, with 14 bases between them.

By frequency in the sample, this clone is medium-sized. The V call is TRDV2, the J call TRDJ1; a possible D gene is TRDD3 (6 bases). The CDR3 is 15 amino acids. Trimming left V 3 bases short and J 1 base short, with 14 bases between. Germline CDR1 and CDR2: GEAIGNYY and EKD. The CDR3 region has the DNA TGTGCCTGTGACTCTATGCTGGGGATCACCGATAAACTCATCTTT. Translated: CACDSMLGITDKLIF.

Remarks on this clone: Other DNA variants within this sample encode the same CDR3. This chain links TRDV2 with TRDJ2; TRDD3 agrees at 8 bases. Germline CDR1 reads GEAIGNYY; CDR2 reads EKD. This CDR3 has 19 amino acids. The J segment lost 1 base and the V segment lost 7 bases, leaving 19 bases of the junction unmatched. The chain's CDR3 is CACDSVRLGDELLTAQLFF. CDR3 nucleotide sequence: TGTGCCTGCGACTCGGTGCGGCTGGGGGACGAACTTTTGACAGCACAACTCTTCTTT.

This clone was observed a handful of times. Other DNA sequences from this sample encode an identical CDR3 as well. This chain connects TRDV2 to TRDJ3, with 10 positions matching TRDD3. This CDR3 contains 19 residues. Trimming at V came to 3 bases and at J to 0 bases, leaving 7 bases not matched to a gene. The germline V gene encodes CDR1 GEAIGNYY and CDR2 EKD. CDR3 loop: CACDVLGDFGSWDTRQMFF. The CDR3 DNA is TGTGCCTGTGACGTACTGGGGGATTTTGGCTCCTGGGACACCCGACAGATGTTTTTC.

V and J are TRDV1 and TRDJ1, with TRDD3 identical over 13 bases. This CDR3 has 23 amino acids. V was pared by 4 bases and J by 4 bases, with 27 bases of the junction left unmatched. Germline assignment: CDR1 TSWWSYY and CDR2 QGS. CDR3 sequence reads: CALGVQAPFPTGGYAYECDKLIF. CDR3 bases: TGTGCTCTTGGGGTCCAAGCCCCCTTTCCTACTGGGGGATACGCGTATGAGTGCGATAAACTCATCTTT.

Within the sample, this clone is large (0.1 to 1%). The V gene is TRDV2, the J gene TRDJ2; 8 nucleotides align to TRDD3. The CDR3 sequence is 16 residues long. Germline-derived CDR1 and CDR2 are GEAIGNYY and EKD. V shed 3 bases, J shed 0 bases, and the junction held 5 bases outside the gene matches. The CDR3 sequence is CACDVLGVALTAQLFF. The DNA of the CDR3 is TGTGCCTGTGACGTACTGGGGGTCGCTTTGACAGCACAACTCTTCTTT.

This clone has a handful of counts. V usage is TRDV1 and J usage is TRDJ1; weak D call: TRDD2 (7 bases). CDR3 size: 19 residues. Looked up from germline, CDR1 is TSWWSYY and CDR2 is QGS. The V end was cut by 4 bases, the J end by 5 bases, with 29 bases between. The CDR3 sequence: CALGAFFLSLVGGEDKLIF. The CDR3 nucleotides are TGTGCTCTTGGGGCCTTCTTCCTATCTCTGGTGGGGGGAGAAGATAAACTCATCTTT.

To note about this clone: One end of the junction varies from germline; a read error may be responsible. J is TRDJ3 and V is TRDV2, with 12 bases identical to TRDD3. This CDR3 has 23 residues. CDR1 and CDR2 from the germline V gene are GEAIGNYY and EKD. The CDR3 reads CACDTVLGDTRVQSSWGTRQMFF. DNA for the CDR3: TGTGCCTGTGACACCGTACTGGGGGATACACGCGTACAAAGCTCCTGGGGCACCCGACAGATGTTTTTC.

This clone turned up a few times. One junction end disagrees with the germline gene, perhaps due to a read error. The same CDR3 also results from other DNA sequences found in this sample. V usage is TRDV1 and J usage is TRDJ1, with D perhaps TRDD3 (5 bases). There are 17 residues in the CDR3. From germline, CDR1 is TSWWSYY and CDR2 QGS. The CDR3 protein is CALGEGGLCPYTDKLIF. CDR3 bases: TGCGCTCTTGGGGAAGGAGGGCTTTGTCCCTACACCGATAAACTCATCTTT.

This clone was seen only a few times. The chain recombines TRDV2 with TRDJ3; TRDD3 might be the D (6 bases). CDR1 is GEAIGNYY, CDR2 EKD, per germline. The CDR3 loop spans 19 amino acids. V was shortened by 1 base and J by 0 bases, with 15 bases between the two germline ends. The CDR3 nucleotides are TGTGCCTGTGACACGCTTGGGGGCCAGAGCTCCTGGGACACCCGACAGATGTTTTTC. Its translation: CACDTLGGQSSWDTRQMFF.

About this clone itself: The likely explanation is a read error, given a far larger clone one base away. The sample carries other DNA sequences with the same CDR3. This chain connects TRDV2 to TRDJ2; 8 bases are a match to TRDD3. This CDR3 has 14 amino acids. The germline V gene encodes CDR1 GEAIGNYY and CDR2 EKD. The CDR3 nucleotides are TGTGCTTGTGACACCGTGGGGGATACAGCACAACTCTTCTTT. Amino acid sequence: CACDTVGDTAQLFF.

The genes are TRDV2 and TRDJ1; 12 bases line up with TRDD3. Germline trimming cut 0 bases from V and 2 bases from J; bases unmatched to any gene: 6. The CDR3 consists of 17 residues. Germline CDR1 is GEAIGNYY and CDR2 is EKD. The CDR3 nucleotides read TGTGCCTGTGACACCCTGGGGGATACGCGAGTAACCGATAAACTCATCTTT. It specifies CACDTLGDTRVTDKLIF.